This TCR beta chain emerged from a study of T cells after yellow fever vaccination. Findings of the study overall: Of the clonotypes, a small share occurred in both CD4 and CD8 compartments. Abundant bulk-derived clonotypes could contaminate FACS-sorted repertoires. A secondary response was less intense yet reached its peak sooner, at day 5 versus 15.

Germline CDR1 is SGHRS and CDR2 is YFSETQ. V shed 2 bases, J shed 8 bases, and the junction held 10 bases outside the gene matches. The CDR3 extends over 16 amino acids. As regards this clonotype: Its target is not known.

They built TCR cDNA with 5'RACE template switching, a step that put in a universal primer site and UMIs. TCRdb independently ran MiXCR on the 5' RACE reads; one entry per CDR3 protein. The sample yields 200,000 or so distinct CDR3 sequences, 5.5% to 8.5% seen once. The sequence derives from a man aged 25 to 40 who received the YFV17D yellow fever vaccine. The sequencing here drew on CD4+ T cells sorted from PBMCs, taken on the day of the yellow fever booster vaccination. The V and J genes are TRBV5-1 and TRBJ2-1; 10 nucleotides match TRBD1. The chain's CDR3 is CASSFPGQGRSDEQFF. The CDR3 DNA is TGCGCCAGCAGCTTTCCGGGACAGGGGAGGTCGGATGAGCAGTTCTTC.